The TCR beta chain under discussion was sequenced for a study of cytomegalovirus exposure and HLA in healthy donors. V dropped 6 bases and J dropped 3 bases, with 17 bases sitting between them. Germline CDR1 reads SEHNR; CDR2 reads FQNEAQ (reference sequence). The length of the CDR3 is 15 residues. Concerning this clone: Its specificity is unknown.

Study-wide points: The study recorded 164 TCR beta chains that were cytomegalovirus-associated.

PCR employed 60 Vbeta and 13 Jbeta primers. The method was immunoSEQ multiplex PCR; TCRdb's version includes in-frame clones alone and lacks a portion of them. The data contain 150,000 to 200,000 clones, around nine tenths of them seen just once; the ten biggest clones take up approximately 1.5%. The sample taken for sequencing was PBMCs. This TCR derives from a woman younger than 35 in good health and CMV-seronegative. The chain is built from TRBV7-9 and TRBJ1-2; a weak D match, TRBD1 (5 bases). The CDR3 sequence: CASRSLPAGHYGYTF. The CDR3 DNA reads as TGTGCCAGCAGGTCACTGCCGGCGGGACACTATGGCTACACCTTC.